One sample yielded the 11 T cell receptor beta chains listed below, sequenced in a study of blood T cell repertoires in COVID-19. Sequencing used immunoSEQ multiplex PCR; TCRdb keeps in-frame clones, though not all of them. The sample lists more than 25,000 clones; 75% to 85% were seen once. The sequencing input was peripheral blood. The receptors were sampled from a man aged 65 to 79 with active COVID-19.

The V call is TRBV2, the J call TRBJ1-1; D is perhaps TRBD1 (6 bases). V shed 5 bases and J shed 4 bases, with 14 bases lying between them. CDR3 length: 14 residues. The germline gives CDR1 SNHLY, CDR2 FYNNEI. The CDR3 reads CASSPGVGFTEAFF. CDR3 bases: TGTGCCAGCAGTCCAGGGGTGGGGTTCACTGAAGCTTTCTTT.

The CDR3 DNA sequence: TGTGCCAGCAGCTTAAAGCGGCCCAACGGGGAGCTGTTTTTT. This codes for CASSLKRPNGELFF. This chain connects TRBV7-3 to TRBJ2-2; maybe TRBD2 (5 bases). Trimming removed 1 base from V and 7 bases from J, with 10 bases in between. This CDR3 region has 14 residues. Germline CDR1 and CDR2: SGHTA and FQGTGA.

This rearrangement joins TRBV6-4 to TRBJ2-2; no clear D. V dropped 2 bases and J dropped 4 bases, with 8 bases sitting between them. The CDR3 sequence is 14 residues long. Germline V gene sequence: CDR1 MRHNA, CDR2 SNTAGT. CDR3: CASSDPTSTGELFF. In nucleotides, the CDR3 is TGTGCCAGCAGTGACCCGACAAGCACCGGGGAGCTGTTTTTT.

This chain joins TRBV30 and TRBJ1-4, with D tentatively TRBD1 (6 bases). Trimming took 3 bases from V and 3 from J, leaving 11 bases between them. Germline V lookup: CDR1 GTSNPN, CDR2 SVGIG (reference sequence). The CDR3 runs 14 residues. This CDR3 reads CAWRQGFANEKLFF. CDR3 DNA sequence: TGTGCCTGGAGACAGGGATTCGCTAATGAAAAACTGTTTTTT.

The chain uses TRBV2 and TRBJ2-7; 11 bases map to TRBD2. Looked up from germline, CDR1 is SNHLY and CDR2 is FYNNEI. CDR3 length: 18 amino acids. The V segment lost 2 bases and the J segment 3 bases; nucleotides outside the gene matches: 12. CDR3 sequence: CASSEIGVAGGPLYEQYF. CDR3 DNA sequence: TGTGCCAGCAGTGAAATCGGGGTAGCGGGAGGGCCCCTCTACGAGCAGTACTTC.

With respect to this clone: This may come from a read error, since a much larger clone is one base off. Here the CDR3 DNA reads TGTGCCGGCAGCGTTTCAGGGAATCCACCCCTCCACTTT. The encoded protein is CAGSVSGNPPLHF. V usage is TRBV9 and J usage is TRBJ1-6; D perhaps matches TRBD1 (5 bases). CDR3 length equals 13 residues. Germline loops: CDR1 SGDLS, CDR2 YYNGEE.

This rearrangement joins TRBV7-8 to TRBJ1-1; D might be TRBD1 (5 bases). This CDR3 is built from 13 residues. CDR1 and CDR2 from the germline V gene are SGHVS and FQNEAQ. V lost 1 base to trimming and J lost 6 bases, with 9 bases between them. Here the CDR3 reads CASSLVREAEAFF. In nucleotides, the CDR3 is TGTGCCAGCAGCTTAGTCAGGGAGGCTGAAGCTTTCTTT.

The chain links TRBV19 to TRBJ1-6, with D possibly TRBD1 on 6 matching bases. The CDR3 contains 15 residues. Germline CDR1 reads LNHDA; CDR2 reads SQIVND (reference sequence). The V gene lost 7 bases and the J gene lost 10 bases, with 20 bases spanning the gap. The CDR3 DNA is TGTGCCAGTAACCGGGACAATCGTCCTCTCTCACCCCTCCACTTT. Translation: CASNRDNRPLSPLHF.

The chain combines TRBV6-6 with TRBJ1-3; a weak D match, TRBD1 (5 bases). CDR3 length: 15 residues. CDR1 is MNHNY, CDR2 SVGAGI, per germline (reference sequence). V lost 6 bases, J lost 0 bases, and 12 bases lay in between. In nucleotides, the CDR3 is TGTGCCAGCAGAACCGACAGTATCTCTGGAAACACCATATATTTT. Translation gives CASRTDSISGNTIYF.

The chain is built from TRBV9 and TRBJ2-7; 8 nucleotides line up with TRBD1. Trimming removed 0 bases from V and 2 bases from J; junction bases left unmatched: 10. This CDR3 spans 17 amino acids. Germline CDR1 reads SGDLS; CDR2 reads YYNGEE. The CDR3 nucleotides read TGTGCCAGCAGCGTAGGCCATGGGACAGGTTCTACCTACGAGCAGTACTTC. Protein: CASSVGHGTGSTYEQYF.

Judged by abundance, this clone is hyperexpanded. The chain couples TRBV7-9 to TRBJ1-6; tentatively, D is TRBD1 (5 bases). From germline, CDR1 is SEHNR and CDR2 FQNEAQ (reference sequence). This CDR3 region has 16 residues. V was cut by 2 bases and J by 5 bases, with 13 bases left in between. CDR3 sequence (DNA): TGTGCCAGCAGCTTATTCGGGAGGGGAGATAATTCACCCCTCCACTTT. It codes for CASSLFGRGDNSPLHF.